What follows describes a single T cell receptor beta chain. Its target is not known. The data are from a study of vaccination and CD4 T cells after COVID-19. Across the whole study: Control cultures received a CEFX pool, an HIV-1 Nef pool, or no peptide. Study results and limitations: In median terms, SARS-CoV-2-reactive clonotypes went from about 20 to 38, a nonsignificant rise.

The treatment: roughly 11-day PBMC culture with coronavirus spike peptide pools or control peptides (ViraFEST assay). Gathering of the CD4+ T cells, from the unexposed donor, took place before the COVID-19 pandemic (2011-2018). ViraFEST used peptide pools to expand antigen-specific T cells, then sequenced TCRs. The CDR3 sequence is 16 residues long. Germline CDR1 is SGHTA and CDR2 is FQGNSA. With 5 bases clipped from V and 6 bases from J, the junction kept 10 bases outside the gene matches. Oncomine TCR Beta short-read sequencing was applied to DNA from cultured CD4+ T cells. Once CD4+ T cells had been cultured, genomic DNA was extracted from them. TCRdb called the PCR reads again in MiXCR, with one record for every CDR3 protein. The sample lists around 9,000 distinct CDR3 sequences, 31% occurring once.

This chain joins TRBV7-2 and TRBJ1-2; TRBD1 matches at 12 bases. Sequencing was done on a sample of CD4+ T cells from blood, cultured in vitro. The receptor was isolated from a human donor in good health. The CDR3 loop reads CASSDRPGQGADGYTF. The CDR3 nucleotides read TGTGCCAGCAGCGACCGACCGGGACAGGGGGCTGATGGCTACACCTTC.